One sample yielded the 29 T cell receptor beta chains listed below, sequenced in a study of T cells in Graves' hyperthyroidism and ophthalmopathy. The CDR3 regions of TCR beta were amplified from RNA transcripts. Initially, a first-round RT-PCR of the TCR CDR3 employed the HTBI primer set. TCRdb ran MiXCR on the multiplex PCR reads and lists one entry per CDR3 protein. The table lists 350,000 to 400,000 distinct CDR3 sequences, approximately 15% of them singletons. The specimen sequenced was blood. The receptor set was obtained from a woman in her 30s with Graves' hyperthyroidism.

This clonotype was counted at least ten times. This rearrangement joins TRBV29-1 to TRBJ2-2; tentative D call: TRBD2 (5 bases). The CDR3 contains 16 residues. Germline V gives CDR1 SQVTM, CDR2 ANQGSEA. Trimming shortened V by 4 bases and J by 5 bases, and 20 bases separated the two germline ends. The CDR3 reads CSVVLGGYEKTGELFF. DNA for the CDR3: TGCAGCGTTGTGCTCGGCGGGTACGAGAAAACCGGGGAGCTGTTTTTT.

This clonotype has ten or more counts. The chain combines TRBV30 with TRBJ2-1; D call uncertain. The germline V gene has CDR1 GTSNPN and CDR2 SVGIG (reference sequence). The CDR3 is made up of 12 amino acids. Deletions cut 4 bases from V and 0 bases from J, with 4 bases between. In DNA, the CDR3 is TGTGCCTGGAAGCCCTCCTACAATGAGCAGTTCTTC. It codes for CAWKPSYNEQFF.

This clonotype has only a few counts. The rearrangement uses TRBV14 and TRBJ2-1; TRBD2 matches 10 bases. The CDR3 covers 17 residues. CDR1 SGHDN and CDR2 FVKESK come from the germline V gene. The V and J ends lost 4 bases and 8 bases, in that order; junction bases with no gene match: 14. This CDR3 is CASSRELGASGSYEQFF. The CDR3 DNA reads as TGTGCCAGCAGCCGCGAATTAGGGGCTAGCGGGAGTTATGAGCAGTTCTTC.

This clonotype turned up a few times. This could be a read error, since a much larger clone is one nucleotide away. The gene calls are TRBV19 and TRBJ1-1; TRBD1 might be the D (5 bases). Per germline, CDR1 LNHDA and CDR2 SQIVND (reference sequence). Trimming stripped 4 bases from V and 2 bases from J, with 8 bases between. The CDR3 contains 13 residues. CDR3 nucleotides: TGTGCCAGTAGTAACGGGGGAAACACTGAAGCTTTCTTT. The encoded protein is CASSNGGNTEAFF.

The table lists this clonotype with many counts. The J gene is TRBJ2-2, the V gene TRBV29-1; 7 bases match TRBD1. The germline CDR1 and CDR2 sequences are SQVTM and ANQGSEA. There are 13 residues in the CDR3. V trimming: 5 bases; J trimming: 3 bases; junction bases outside the gene matches: 3. The CDR3 here is CSVFDRDTGELFF. The CDR3 DNA reads TGCAGCGTTTTCGACAGGGACACCGGGGAGCTGTTTTTT.

This clonotype was picked up a small number of times. The rearrangement joins TRBV6-1 to TRBJ1-1; D unclear. This CDR3 spans 14 amino acids. V lost 2 bases and J 4 bases, leaving 11 bases between the germline ends. Looked up from germline, CDR1 is MNHNS and CDR2 is SASEGT. The DNA of the CDR3 is TGTGCCAGCAGTGAACAGCTATGGGTCACTGAAGCTTTCTTT. This translates into CASSEQLWVTEAFF.

This clonotype occurred many times. For the CDR3, the DNA is TGCAGCGTCCGAGGTGGCGGGAGGGCCTGGGAGCAGTTCTTC. It encodes CSVRGGGRAWEQFF. V gene TRBV29-1 combines with J gene TRBJ2-1; TRBD2 aligns across 9 bases. The V gene's germline CDR1 is SQVTM and CDR2 ANQGSEA. The J segment lost 10 bases and the V segment lost 6 bases, leaving 13 bases of the junction unmatched. The CDR3 runs to 14 residues.

This clonotype showed up many times. The chain is built from TRBV20-1 and TRBJ2-7; D is possibly TRBD1 (5 bases). Germline V gives CDR1 DFQATT, CDR2 SNEGSKA (reference sequence). CDR3 size: 12 residues. The V and J ends lost 6 bases and 9 bases respectively, with 18 bases between them. In nucleotides, the CDR3 is TGCAGTGCACGAGAGGCAGGGATAAGGCAGTACTTC. It translates to CSAREAGIRQYF.

Note on this clonotype: This clone may be a read error of a much larger clone one base away. This sequence joins TRBV12-3 or TRBV12-4 and TRBJ1-2; D is unresolved. This CDR3 region has 12 residues. CDR3 loop: CTSSLIGSGYTF. DNA for the CDR3: TGTACCAGCAGCCTCATAGGGTCTGGCTACACCTTC.

This clonotype showed up many times. The V call is TRBV11-2, the J call TRBJ2-5; TRBD2 matches 9 bases. The germline CDR1 and CDR2 sequences are SGHAT and FQNNGV. This CDR3 spans 17 amino acids. The J segment lost 5 bases and the V segment lost 1 base, leaving 11 bases of the junction unmatched. CDR3 DNA sequence: TGTGCCAGCAGCTTAGTCCTACGCGGGAGGGCCTCGGAGACCCAGTACTTC. Encoded protein: CASSLVLRGRASETQYF.

This clonotype was detected ten times or more. This rearrangement joins TRBV12-3 or TRBV12-4 to TRBJ2-1; D is undetermined. The ends were cut back, 1 base at V and 4 bases at J, with 11 bases in the middle. The CDR3 is made up of 15 amino acids. CDR3 bases: TGTGCCAGCAGTTTAGGGGGTTTCCCGTACAATGAGCAGTTCTTC. Protein product: CASSLGGFPYNEQFF.

The rearrangement links TRBV24-1 to TRBJ2-3, with 10 bases fitting TRBD1. CDR1 and CDR2 (germline): KGHDR, SFDVKD. Unmatched junction bases numbered 4, after V lost 2 bases and J lost 3 bases. This CDR3 is built from 16 residues. CDR3 loop: CATSDWDRGGTDTQYF. The CDR3 DNA reads as TGTGCCACCAGTGATTGGGACAGGGGAGGGACAGATACGCAGTATTTT.

This clonotype has only a few counts. This chain joins TRBV7-9 and TRBJ2-5; unclear D gene. V dropped 4 bases and J dropped 2 bases, with 17 bases sitting between them. The CDR3 has 16 residues. CDR1 is SEHNR and CDR2 is FQNEAQ in the germline V gene (reference sequence). In nucleotides, the CDR3 is TGTGCCAGCAGCTCAGCGAGTCGGGCAGGACAAGAGACCCAGTACTTC. This gives the protein CASSSASRAGQETQYF. The full variable domain, its missing parts supplied by reference TRBV7-9 and TRBJ2-5, is DTGVSQNPRHKITKRGQNVTFRCDPISEHNRLYWYRQTLGQGPEFLTYFQNEAQLEKSRLLSDRFSAERPKGSFSTLEIQRTEQGDSAMYLCASSSASRAGQETQYFGPGTRLLVL.

This clonotype was seen many times. The chain combines TRBV6-5 with TRBJ2-5; 9 nucleotides line up with TRBD1. This CDR3 has 15 residues. Trimming took 2 bases from V and 6 from J; bases not matched to a gene: 7. Germline V gives CDR1 MNHEY, CDR2 SVGAGI. The CDR3 nucleotides are TGTGCCAGCAGTTACACCGGGACAGGGATTAAGACCCAGTACTTC. Protein product: CASSYTGTGIKTQYF.

The V call is TRBV3-1, the J call TRBJ2-5; D gene ambiguous. CDR3 length: 17 residues. Trimming removed 0 bases at V and 0 bases at J, with 14 bases between. Germline loops: CDR1 LGHDT, CDR2 YNNKEL (reference sequence). CDR3 nucleotide sequence: TGTGCCAGCAGCCAAGATCTTAAAGGGCTTAACCAAGAGACCCAGTACTTC. It is translated as CASSQDLKGLNQETQYF.

In its sample, this clonotype was seen a few times. The chain has TRBV6-1 and TRBJ1-5, with D unclear. The germline V and J ends were trimmed by 2 bases and 5 bases, with 13 bases remaining between them. CDR3 length: 15 residues. The germline V gene has CDR1 MNHNS and CDR2 SASEGT. CDR3 DNA sequence: TGTGCCAGCAGTGAAAGCGGGTTCTCGCATCAGCCCCAGCATTTT. Amino acid sequence: CASSESGFSHQPQHF.

This clonotype was picked up many times. V and J are TRBV2 and TRBJ2-2, with D possibly being TRBD2 (5 bases). CDR3 length equals 15 residues. Germline lookup yields CDR1 SNHLY and CDR2 FYNNEI. V was shortened by 4 bases and J by 4 bases, with 13 bases between the two germline ends. The CDR3 DNA is TGTGCCAGCAGTGGCGCGAGGGCCAGCACCGGGGAGCTGTTTTTT. Translation: CASSGARASTGELFF.

Ten or more counts support this clonotype. The chain recombines TRBV11-3 with TRBJ1-1; D unresolved. CDR3 length: 13 amino acids. Germline V lookup: CDR1 SGHNT, CDR2 YENEEA. Trimming pared 0 bases from V and 1 base from J, leaving 3 bases between. Here the CDR3 reads CASSLEQNTEAFF. CDR3 nucleotides: TGTGCCAGCAGCTTAGAACAGAACACTGAAGCTTTCTTT.

This clonotype came up many times. This chain joins TRBV28 and TRBJ1-4; D possibly corresponds to TRBD1 (5 bases). The CDR3 loop spans 16 amino acids. Germline V lookup: CDR1 MDHEN, CDR2 SYDVKM. With 6 bases removed from V and 0 bases from J, the gap between germline ends came to 14 bases. Here the CDR3 DNA reads TGTGCCAGCAGCCCCGGACACGCCGCAACTAATGAAAAACTGTTTTTT. Encoded protein: CASSPGHAATNEKLFF.

Points on this clonotype: A read error may be the cause here, since a much bigger clone is one base away. The chain couples TRBV5-6 to TRBJ2-1; TRBD1 matches 9 bases. CDR1 is SGHDT and CDR2 is YYEEEE in the germline V gene. J was trimmed by 6 bases and V by 4 bases; bases with no gene match: 11. The CDR3 has 16 amino acids. This CDR3 reads CASSSIQGATCNEQFF. The CDR3 DNA reads TGTGCCAGCAGCAGTATACAGGGGGCCACCTGCAATGAGCAGTTCTTC.

The genes are TRBV28 and TRBJ1-1, with a possible D match to TRBD1 (5 bases). The germline V and J ends were trimmed by 5 bases and 11 bases, with 30 bases remaining between them. The CDR3 is 17 residues long. Per the germline V gene, CDR1 is MDHEN and CDR2 is SYDVKM. CDR3 sequence reads: CASSPVLGREISTAAFF. The CDR3 bases are TGTGCCAGCAGTCCAGTGCTGGGCAGGGAAATATCTACGGCCGCTTTCTTT.

The chain recombines TRBV6-5 with TRBJ2-7, with a tentative D call TRBD1 (5 bases). The DNA end is more similar to TRBJ2-1, so the J call may be wrong. This CDR3 is 14 amino acids long. CDR1 MNHEY and CDR2 SVGAGI come from the germline V gene. In nucleotides, the CDR3 is TGTGCCAGCAGTTATCGGCAGGGCGGCTACGAGCAGTTCTTC. Translating it yields CASSYRQGGYEQFF.

The sample holds a few counts of this clonotype. The chain is built from TRBV5-8 and TRBJ1-1; a possible D gene is TRBD1 (6 bases). Trimming removed 2 bases at V and 1 base at J, with 9 bases between. Per germline, CDR1 SGHTS and CDR2 YDEGEE. The CDR3 runs to 14 residues. In nucleotides, the CDR3 is TGTGCCAGCAGCTTTGGCAGGGGGAACACTGAAGCTTTCTTT. Translating gives CASSFGRGNTEAFF.

A few counts support this clonotype. The chain couples TRBV6-1 to TRBJ2-2; D uncertain. Trimming shortened V by 7 bases and J by 1 base, and 16 bases separated the two germline ends. CDR1 and CDR2 from the germline V gene are MNHNS and SASEGT. CDR3 length equals 16 residues. Here the CDR3 DNA reads TGTGCCAGCATCCAGGAGAAATCGCTGAACACCGGGGAGCTGTTTTTT. As protein: CASIQEKSLNTGELFF.

Many counts were recorded for this clonotype. V is TRBV11-2 and J is TRBJ1-5; 7 nucleotides line up with TRBD1. Germline CDR1 SGHAT, CDR2 FQNNGV. The CDR3 loop spans 15 amino acids. With 0 bases clipped from V and 1 base from J, the junction kept 0 bases outside the gene matches. The DNA of the CDR3 is TGTGCCAGCAGCTTAGAACAGGGGAGCAATCAGCCCCAGCATTTT. This translates into CASSLEQGSNQPQHF.

The chain couples TRBV5-1 to TRBJ1-1, with no clear D. Trimming cost V 3 bases and J 0 bases, with 9 bases left between them. The CDR3 is 14 amino acids. CDR1 SGHRS and CDR2 YFSETQ come from the germline V gene. The CDR3 spells CASSSDGMNTEAFF. The DNA for the CDR3 is TGCGCCAGCAGCTCGGACGGCATGAACACTGAAGCTTTCTTT.

The V gene is TRBV24-1, the J gene TRBJ2-2; D might be TRBD1 (6 bases). Trimming removed 4 bases from V and 5 bases from J, with 16 bases in between. There are 16 residues in the CDR3. Germline CDR1 KGHDR, CDR2 SFDVKD. The CDR3 is CATSDPAQGMTGELFF. The CDR3 DNA reads TGTGCCACCAGTGACCCTGCCCAGGGGATGACCGGGGAGCTGTTTTTT.

This clonotype was seen repeatedly, ten times or more. The V gene is TRBV7-9, the J gene TRBJ2-1; D may be TRBD2 (5 bases). The CDR3 contains 14 residues. The V end lost 4 bases, the J end lost 2 bases, and 9 bases lay between the germline ends. Germline-derived CDR1 and CDR2 are SEHNR and FQNEAQ (reference sequence). The CDR3 here is CASSSRGTYNEQFF. CDR3 nucleotides: TGTGCCAGCAGCTCCAGAGGGACCTACAATGAGCAGTTCTTC.

This clonotype was detected ten times or more. This rearrangement joins TRBV20-1 to TRBJ1-1; D ambiguous. The CDR3 covers 14 residues. With 0 bases removed from V and 7 bases from J, the gap between germline ends came to 15 bases. Germline CDR1 DFQATT, CDR2 SNEGSKA (reference sequence). DNA of the CDR3: TGCAGTGCTAGAGATTTCGCGGGGAGTTATGAAGCTTTCTTT. Translating gives CSARDFAGSYEAFF.